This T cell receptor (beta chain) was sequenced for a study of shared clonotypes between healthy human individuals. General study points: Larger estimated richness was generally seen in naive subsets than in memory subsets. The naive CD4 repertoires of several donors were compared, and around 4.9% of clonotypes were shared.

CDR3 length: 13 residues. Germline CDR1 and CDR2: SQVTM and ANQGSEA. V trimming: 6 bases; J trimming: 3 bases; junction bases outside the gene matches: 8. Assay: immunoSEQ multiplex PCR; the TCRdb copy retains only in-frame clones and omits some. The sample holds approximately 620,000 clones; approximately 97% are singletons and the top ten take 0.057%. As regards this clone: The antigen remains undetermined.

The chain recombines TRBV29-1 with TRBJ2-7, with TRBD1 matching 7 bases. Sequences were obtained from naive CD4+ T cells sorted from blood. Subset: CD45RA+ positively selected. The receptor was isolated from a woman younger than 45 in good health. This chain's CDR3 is CSVWGTDDYEQYF. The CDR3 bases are TGCAGCGTCTGGGGGACAGACGACTACGAGCAGTACTTC.